This TCR beta chain was captured by sequencing in a study of radiation and T cells in renal cell carcinoma. Libraries were prepared by immunoSEQ multiplex PCR; TCRdb keeps only in-frame clonotypes and omits some of them. The table lists about 26,000 clones, approximately 84% of them singletons, with 25% to 40% in the top ten. Regarding time point: blood 2 weeks post-SBRT. Stated treatment: 15 Gy SBRT to primary tumor, nephrectomy 4 weeks later. This renal cell carcinoma was of the clear cell type. This receptor was obtained from a man in his sixties with renal cell carcinoma. The specimen comprised blood, sampled from a patient whose treatment included radiotherapy and nephrectomy.

CDR3 protein: CASSHPQEGLAGSYEQYF. For the CDR3, the DNA is TGCGCCAGCAGCCACCCCCAGGAGGGACTAGCGGGCTCCTACGAGCAGTACTTC. The rearrangement uses TRBV5-1 and TRBJ2-7, with 12 bases that match TRBD2. Trimming at V came to 4 bases and at J to 0 bases, leaving 11 bases not matched to a gene. The CDR3 is 18 residues long. From germline, CDR1 is SGHRS and CDR2 YFSETQ.